Described below is a single T cell receptor (beta chain) sequence and its context. The antigen is undetermined. Trimming pared 7 bases from V and 0 bases from J, leaving 19 bases between. This CDR3 contains 16 residues. The germline gives CDR1 GTSNPN, CDR2 SVGIG (reference sequence). The sample is drawn from a study of graft-versus-host responses after intestinal transplantation. Only in-frame clones appear in the TCRdb table, and some are missing; sequencing was by immunoSEQ multiplex PCR. This sample has some 120,000 clones; around 90% occur once, and the top ten carry approximately 0.25%. The chain joins TRBV30 to TRBJ1-3, with D uncertain. This material consisted of unstimulated CD4+ T cells sorted from spleen or lymph node cells, taken before transplant. This receptor was obtained from a human donor who was the organ donor for an intestinal transplant. The CDR3 spells CALQLARVSSGNTIYF. The DNA of the CDR3 is TGTGCCTTACAACTCGCGAGGGTGAGCTCTGGAAACACCATATATTTT.